These 27 T cell receptor beta chains share one sample of origin, sequenced in a study of blood T cell repertoires in COVID-19. The assay was immunoSEQ multiplex PCR, and TCRdb's table has in-frame clones only and misses some. This table has roughly 250,000 clones, about 90% appearing once. The sequencing sample was made of PBMCs or T cells enriched from blood (not recorded which). The source of these receptors is a man aged 50-59 years who had been exposed to COVID-19.

The chain employs TRBV5-1 and TRBJ2-1; 8 nucleotides match TRBD2. Germline V gives CDR1 SGHRS, CDR2 YFSETQ. With V trimmed by 5 bases and J by 1 base, 8 bases remained unmatched. The length of the CDR3 is 16 residues. DNA for the CDR3: TGCGCCAGCAGTCGAAGTCGCGGGAGGTCCTACAATGAGCAGTTCTTC. It encodes CASSRSRGRSYNEQFF.

This chain connects TRBV19 to TRBJ1-5; possible D gene TRBD1, 6 bases. Trimming shortened V by 8 bases and J by 2 bases, and 16 bases separated the two germline ends. Germline V gene sequence: CDR1 LNHDA, CDR2 SQIVND (reference sequence). The CDR3 totals 15 residues. The CDR3 loop reads CASGAGGAGNQPQHF. Here the CDR3 DNA reads TGTGCCAGTGGAGCGGGGGGCGCAGGCAATCAGCCCCAGCATTTT.

The J gene is TRBJ2-5, the V gene TRBV16; TRBD1 is a possible D gene (5 bases). Trimming stripped 1 base from V and 1 base from J, with 10 bases between. The CDR3 is 15 residues long. The germline gives CDR1 KGHSY, CDR2 FQNENV. CDR3 in DNA: TGTGCCAGCAGCCAATTGCAGGGTACCCAAGAGACCCAGTACTTC. Its translation: CASSQLQGTQETQYF.

The rearrangement links TRBV27 to TRBJ2-2; TRBD2 agrees at 11 bases. Germline CDR1 MNHEY, CDR2 SMNVEV (reference sequence). The V segment lost 6 bases and the J segment 4 bases; nucleotides outside the gene matches: 7. This CDR3 is built from 16 residues. CDR3 DNA: TGTGCCAGCAGAAAAGGTAGCGGGGGGGCCACCGGGGAGCTGTTTTTT. This gives the protein CASRKGSGGATGELFF.

The chain recombines TRBV10-3 with TRBJ1-2; D not resolved. The CDR3 has 13 residues. Germline V gene sequence: CDR1 ENHRY, CDR2 SYGVKD. V lost 3 bases, J lost 4 bases, and 9 bases lay in between. The DNA for the CDR3 is TGTGCCATCAGTGAAAAGACTAGCTATGGCTACACCTTC. Its translation is CAISEKTSYGYTF.

The chain links TRBV2 to TRBJ1-2, with D hard to call. V was cut by 4 bases and J by 0 bases, with 12 bases left in between. Germline loops: CDR1 SNHLY, CDR2 FYNNEI. The CDR3 runs 15 residues. This CDR3 is CASSVESGTNYGYTF. DNA for the CDR3: TGTGCCAGCAGTGTAGAGTCAGGTACTAACTATGGCTACACCTTC. Using reference TRBV2 and TRBJ1-2 for the parts outside the CDR3, the full variable domain is EPEVTQTPSHQVTQMGQEVILRCVPISNHLYFYWYRQILGQKVEFLVSFYNNEISEKSEIFDDQFSVERPDGSNFTLKIRSTKLEDSAMYFCASSVESGTNYGYTFGSGTRLTVV.

The chain uses TRBV5-6 and TRBJ2-3, with TRBD2 matching over 8 bases. This CDR3 has 14 residues. CDR1 is SGHDT and CDR2 is YYEEEE in the germline V gene. The V gene end was trimmed by 5 bases and the J gene end by 4 bases; junction bases not matched to a gene: 6. CDR3 coding DNA: TGTGCCAGCAGTACGGGACTAGGAGCAGATACGCAGTATTTT. Protein: CASSTGLGADTQYF.

The V call is TRBV18, the J call TRBJ1-3, with 8 bases lining up with TRBD1. The V gene's germline CDR1 is KGHSH and CDR2 LQKENI. V dropped 2 bases and J dropped 3; count of bases not matched to a gene: 0. The length of the CDR3 is 14 residues. CDR3 loop: CASSPGQGGNTIYF. In nucleotides, the CDR3 is TGTGCCAGCTCACCAGGACAGGGTGGAAACACCATATATTTT.

J is TRBJ1-1 and V is TRBV9; D not resolved. From germline, CDR1 is SGDLS and CDR2 YYNGEE. The CDR3 extends over 14 amino acids. Between the trimmed V and J ends, which lost 0 bases and 5 bases, there was a span of 11 bases. CDR3 in DNA: TGTGCCAGCAGCGTAGAAGGTCGGGGTACTGAAGCTTTCTTT. Translation gives CASSVEGRGTEAFF.

This chain links TRBV10-3 with TRBJ2-3, with TRBD1 matching over 8 bases. V lost 0 bases and J lost 2; bases outside the gene matches: 7. Germline V gene sequence: CDR1 ENHRY, CDR2 SYGVKD. The CDR3 contains 17 residues. CDR3 bases: TGTGCCATCAGTGAGTCGTGGGCAGGGGGCGCCACAGATACGCAGTATTTT. Its translation is CAISESWAGGATDTQYF.

V gene TRBV2 combines with J gene TRBJ2-3, with a tentative D call TRBD2 (7 bases). The germline V gene encodes CDR1 SNHLY and CDR2 FYNNEI. The CDR3 spans 14 residues. V was clipped by 5 bases and J by 1 base, with 10 bases between them. The CDR3 region is CASSRGGGTDTQYF. The CDR3 nucleotides read TGTGCCAGCAGTCGCGGGGGCGGCACAGATACGCAGTATTTT.

The rearrangement joins TRBV19 to TRBJ1-4; perhaps TRBD1 as D (6 bases). Germline V gene data show CDR1 as LNHDA and CDR2 as SQIVND (reference sequence). V was shortened by 5 bases and J by 3 bases, with 13 bases between the two germline ends. This CDR3 spans 15 amino acids. The CDR3 DNA is TGTGCCAGTAGTGTCCTACAGGGCTCTAATGAAAAACTGTTTTTT. This codes for CASSVLQGSNEKLFF. Using reference TRBV19 and TRBJ1-4 for the parts outside the CDR3, the full variable domain is DGGITQSPKYLFRKEGQNVTLSCEQNLNHDAMYWYRQDPGQGLRLIYYSQIVNDFQKGDIAEGYSVSREKKESFPLTVTSAQKNPTAFYLCASSVLQGSNEKLFFGSGTQLSVL.

This chain connects TRBV28 to TRBJ1-1; D is undetermined. V dropped 8 bases and J dropped 2 bases, with 12 bases sitting between them. This CDR3 region has 13 residues. Germline V gene sequence: CDR1 MDHEN, CDR2 SYDVKM. The CDR3 loop reads CASGPRGNTEAFF. DNA of the CDR3: TGTGCCAGCGGGCCGCGGGGAAACACTGAAGCTTTCTTT.

This clone showed up just a few times. The genes are TRBV5-6 and TRBJ1-4, with 11 bases aligning to TRBD1. This CDR3 comprises 15 residues. Germline CDR1 is SGHDT and CDR2 is YYEEEE. With 3 bases clipped from V and 8 bases from J, the junction kept 6 bases outside the gene matches. This chain's CDR3 is CASSSGQGAGEKLFF. The CDR3 nucleotides read TGTGCCAGCAGCTCCGGACAGGGGGCAGGGGAAAAACTGTTTTTT.

The rearrangement joins TRBV7-2 to TRBJ2-1; no definite D call. The CDR3 is 15 residues long. From germline, CDR1 is SGHTA and CDR2 FQGNSA. V was trimmed by 0 bases and J by 4 bases, leaving 10 bases between them. The CDR3 reads CASSLAVTLYNEQFF. Written as DNA, the CDR3 is TGTGCCAGCAGCTTAGCCGTGACTTTATACAATGAGCAGTTCTTC. Variable domain in full (rest from reference TRBV7-2 and TRBJ2-1): GAGVSQSPSNKVTEKGKDVELRCDPISGHTALYWYRQSLGQGLEFLIYFQGNSAPDKSGLPSDRFSAERTGGSVSTLTIQRTQQEDSAVYLCASSLAVTLYNEQFFGPGTRLTVL.

The chain is built from TRBV7-2 and TRBJ1-2; TRBD1 matches 8 bases. This CDR3 spans 16 amino acids. Germline V gene lookup returns CDR1 SGHTA and CDR2 FQGNSA. The junction had 14 bases not matched to a gene; V was cut back by 4 bases and J by 7 bases. CDR3 nucleotides: TGTGCCAGCAGCTCCAGGACAGGGATAGGCCAGTTTGGCTACACCTTC. Translating gives CASSSRTGIGQFGYTF.

This clone was picked up one time. V is TRBV11-2 and J is TRBJ2-1; TRBD2 matches at 8 bases. Losses at the gene ends were 0 bases for V and 6 bases for J; bases not matched to a gene: 4. This CDR3 has 15 residues. Germline CDR1 and CDR2: SGHAT and FQNNGV. CDR3 coding DNA: TGTGCCAGCAGCTTAGACGGGGGGGCTTTCAATGAGCAGTTCTTC. Translation: CASSLDGGAFNEQFF.

Here the CDR3 reads CATGPTGYYGYTF. The CDR3 nucleotides are TGTGCCACCGGACCTACAGGGTACTATGGCTACACCTTC. The rearrangement links TRBV14 to TRBJ1-2; possibly TRBD1 for D (6 bases). Germline-derived CDR1 and CDR2 are SGHDN and FVKESK. The germline V and J ends were trimmed by 10 bases and 3 bases, with 15 bases remaining between them. The CDR3 extends over 13 amino acids.

The chain links TRBV5-4 to TRBJ1-1, with D perhaps TRBD1 (5 bases). Germline V CDR1 and CDR2: SGHNT, YYREEE (reference sequence). This CDR3 comprises 13 residues. V lost 1 base and J 3 bases, leaving 7 bases between the germline ends. The CDR3 nucleotides read TGTGCCAGCAGCTTGTTAGGGGACACTGAAGCTTTCTTT. Encoded protein: CASSLLGDTEAFF.

The rearrangement joins TRBV24-1 to TRBJ2-5; D possibly corresponds to TRBD2 (6 bases). CDR1 and CDR2 from the germline V gene are KGHDR and SFDVKD. The CDR3 sequence is 15 residues long. V dropped 2 bases and J dropped 5 bases, with 14 bases sitting between them. CDR3 residues: CATSDSRGGGETQYF. The CDR3 region has the DNA TGTGCCACCAGTGATTCCCGGGGTGGGGGGGAGACCCAGTACTTC.

V is TRBV19 and J is TRBJ1-3; TRBD1 matches 8 bases. Trimming at V came to 4 bases and at J to 0 bases, leaving 5 bases not matched to a gene. This CDR3 has 16 amino acids. Germline V lookup: CDR1 LNHDA, CDR2 SQIVND (reference sequence). The CDR3 reads CASSTRQGSSGNTIYF. CDR3 nucleotides: TGTGCCAGTAGTACAAGACAGGGGAGCTCTGGAAACACCATATATTTT.

The J gene is TRBJ1-1, the V gene TRBV10-1; D possibly corresponds to TRBD1 (5 bases). Germline V CDR1 and CDR2: WNHNN, SYGVQD (reference sequence). With 10 bases removed from V and 4 bases from J, the gap between germline ends came to 16 bases. This CDR3 is built from 13 residues. The CDR3 here is CAKWRRGTTEAFF. As DNA, the CDR3 is TGCGCCAAGTGGAGGAGGGGTACCACTGAAGCTTTCTTT.

The rearrangement joins TRBV11-2 to TRBJ2-7; TRBD2 might be the D (5 bases). The CDR3 is 13 residues long. The V end lost 5 bases, the J end lost 6 bases, and 14 bases lay between the germline ends. Germline V gene data show CDR1 as SGHAT and CDR2 as FQNNGV. CDR3 coding DNA: TGTGCCAGCAGCCGATTCGGGGATGGCGAGCAGTACGTC. It yields the protein CASSRFGDGEQYV.

The CDR3 region has the DNA TGTGCCAGCAGCTCCCCGACAGCATCCTACGAGCAGTACGTC. It encodes CASSSPTASYEQYV. The chain couples TRBV5-6 to TRBJ2-7; the D gene is possibly TRBD1 (5 bases). The CDR3 covers 14 residues. V was shortened by 3 bases and J by 1 base, with 11 bases between the two germline ends. The germline V gene has CDR1 SGHDT and CDR2 YYEEEE.

This clone has only a few counts. The chain has TRBV28 and TRBJ1-5; D possibly corresponds to TRBD1 (5 bases). From germline, CDR1 is MDHEN and CDR2 SYDVKM. The CDR3 spans 17 residues. The V end lost 5 bases, the J end lost 0 bases, and 17 bases lay between the germline ends. The CDR3 DNA sequence: TGTGCCAGCAGTCCTTTTGGGGGGGAATATAGCAATCAGCCCCAGCATTTT. It specifies CASSPFGGEYSNQPQHF.

V is TRBV11-3 and J is TRBJ2-2, with 10 bases fitting TRBD1. In germline, CDR1 is SGHNT, CDR2 YENEEA. The CDR3 covers 16 residues. V shed 1 base, J shed 4 bases, and the junction held 3 bases outside the gene matches. Here the CDR3 reads CASSLGGQGITGELFF. The CDR3 DNA reads TGTGCCAGCAGCTTAGGGGGACAGGGGATCACCGGGGAGCTGTTTTTT.

CDR3 nucleotide sequence: TGTGCCAGTAGTGTCGGGACAGGGTATGGCTACACCTTC. Its protein is CASSVGTGYGYTF. The genes are TRBV19 and TRBJ1-2, with 9 bases identical to TRBD1. The CDR3 is made up of 13 amino acids. Germline CDR1 is LNHDA and CDR2 is SQIVND (reference sequence). J lost 5 bases, V lost 5 bases, and 3 bases had no gene match.